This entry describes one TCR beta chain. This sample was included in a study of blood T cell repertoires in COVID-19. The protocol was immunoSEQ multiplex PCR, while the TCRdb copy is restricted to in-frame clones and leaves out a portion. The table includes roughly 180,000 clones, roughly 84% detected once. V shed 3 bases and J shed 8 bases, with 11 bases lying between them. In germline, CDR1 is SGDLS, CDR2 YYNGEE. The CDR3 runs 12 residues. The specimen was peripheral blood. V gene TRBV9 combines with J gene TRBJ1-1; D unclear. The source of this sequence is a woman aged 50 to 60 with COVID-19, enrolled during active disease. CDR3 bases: TGTGCCAGCAGCGCTTGGGGAGTGGAAGCTTTCTTT. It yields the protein CASSAWGVEAFF.